A selection of T cell receptor beta chains follows, all from one sample in a study of T cells in Graves' hyperthyroidism and ophthalmopathy. TCRdb called the multiplex PCR reads again in MiXCR, with one record for every CDR3 protein. The sample consists of nearly 600,000 distinct CDR3 sequences, over 12% of them appearing once. Sample: blood. Receptors were obtained from a young woman with Graves' ophthalmopathy. The CDR3 runs from the conserved cysteine through the conserved F or W. A D gene is named only where the DNA matches it firmly. The size of a clone is reported for some rows only, either as once, few or many, or as a class for expanded clones.

V gene	clone size	D gene	J gene	CDR3 protein	CDR3 DNA
TRBV27	many	NA	TRBJ1-5	CASSRGFGGNQPQHF	TGTGCCAGCAGTCGGGGGTTTGGTGGCAATCAGCCCCAGCATTTT
TRBV30	few	NA	TRBJ2-7	CAWSDGSEQYF	TGTGCCTGGAGTGATGGGAGCGAGCAGTACTTC
TRBV20-1	many	NA	TRBJ1-1	CSAPTGPSNTEAFF	TGCAGTGCTCCCACGGGACCCTCGAACACTGAAGCTTTCTTT
TRBV5-1	NA	NA	TRBJ1-1	CASSSHTNTEAFF	TGCGCCAGCAGCTCCCACACAAACACTGAAGCTTTCTTT
TRBV7-6	many	NA	TRBJ2-2	CASSSGPLTGELFF	TGTGCCAGCAGCTCGGGACCTCTCACCGGGGAGCTGTTTTTT
TRBV19	NA	TRBD2	TRBJ2-7	CASSITSGSYEQYF	TGTGCCAGTAGTATAACTAGCGGTTCCTACGAGCAGTACTTC
TRBV7-2	few	NA	TRBJ1-5	CASSPAGAGQPQHF	TGTGCCAGCAGCCCAGCCGGGGCGGGTCAGCCCCAGCATTTT
TRBV12-5	few	TRBD1	TRBJ2-3	CASGLDRGADTQYF	TGTGCTAGTGGTTTGGACAGGGGGGCAGATACGCAGTATTTT
TRBV7-3	many	NA	TRBJ1-2	CASSVGANYGYTF	TGTGCCAGCAGTGTCGGGGCTAACTATGGCTACACCTTC
TRBV4-1	NA	NA	TRBJ2-1	CASRRLVSSYNEQFF	TGCGCCAGCAGGAGACTAGTCAGCTCCTACAATGAGCAGTTCTTC
TRBV24-1	NA	TRBD2	TRBJ2-3	CATSSGGPDTQYF	TGTGCCACCAGTAGCGGGGGCCCAGATACGCAGTATTTT
TRBV5-1	many	NA	TRBJ2-3	CASSLGGEGDADTQYF	TGCGCCAGCAGCTTGGGGGGAGAAGGGGACGCAGATACGCAGTATTTT
TRBV29-1	many	NA	TRBJ1-1	CSVGWGGNTEAFF	TGCAGCGTTGGTTGGGGGGGGAACACTGAAGCTTTCTTT
TRBV5-1	few	NA	TRBJ1-3	CASSFAGPRMGNTIYF	TGCGCCAGCAGCTTTGCCGGACCGCGGATGGGAAACACCATATATTTT
TRBV3-1	few	NA	TRBJ2-3	CASSHPETRGTQYF	TGTGCCAGCAGCCACCCCGAGACTAGGGGTACGCAGTATTTT
TRBV2	many	NA	TRBJ2-7	CASLRDIYYEQYF	TGTGCCAGCCTCCGGGACATCTACTACGAGCAGTACTTC
TRBV7-9	many	NA	TRBJ2-7	CASSLAGLYEQYF	TGTGCCAGCAGCTTAGCAGGGCTCTACGAGCAGTACTTC
TRBV15	NA	TRBD1	TRBJ2-7	CATRRQGTYEQYF	TGTGCCACCAGAAGACAGGGGACCTACGAGCAGTACTTC
TRBV20-1	NA	NA	TRBJ2-3	CSARPVGGGGSGSTDTQYF	TGCAGTGCTAGGCCGGTGGGCGGAGGGGGTAGCGGGAGCACAGATACGCAGTATTTT
TRBV28	many	NA	TRBJ2-7	CASSFGLATRSYEQYF	TGTGCCAGCAGTTTTGGCCTGGCTACTAGATCCTACGAGCAGTACTTC
TRBV7-9	few	NA	TRBJ2-1	CASSPTVGEQFF	TGTGCCAGCAGCCCTACCGTGGGTGAGCAGTTCTTC
TRBV4-3	many	TRBD2	TRBJ2-5	CASSRQLAGGPSAETQYF	TGCGCCAGCAGCCGCCAACTAGCGGGAGGCCCGAGTGCGGAGACCCAGTACTTC
TRBV12-3/TRBV12-4	NA	NA	TRBJ2-2	CASSSATKFYTGELFF	TGTGCCAGCAGTTCGGCGACTAAGTTTTACACCGGGGAGCTGTTTTTT
TRBV6-2/TRBV6-3	many	NA	TRBJ2-5	CASSYSAVQETQYF	TGTGCCAGCAGTTACTCTGCGGTACAAGAGACCCAGTACTTC
TRBV6-5	many	TRBD1	TRBJ2-3	CASSYGTGPTDTQYF	TGTGCCAGCAGTTATGGGACAGGCCCCACAGATACGCAGTATTTT
TRBV25-1	NA	NA	TRBJ2-7	CASSAPSGTTYEQYF	TGTGCCAGCAGTGCCCCCTCCGGGACAACCTACGAGCAGTACTTC
TRBV3-1	many	NA	TRBJ2-2	CASSQTDTGELFF	TGTGCCAGCAGCCAAACAGACACCGGGGAGCTGTTTTTT
TRBV12-3/TRBV12-4	many	TRBD1	TRBJ2-7	CASSFLWTGEQYF	TGTGCCAGCAGTTTTCTGTGGACAGGCGAGCAGTACTTC
TRBV28	many	NA	TRBJ1-1	CASLTPQGIGTEAFF	TGTGCCAGCCTCACACCGCAGGGAATTGGTACTGAAGCTTTCTTT
TRBV19	NA	TRBD1	TRBJ2-2	CASRDRVSTGELFF	TGTGCCAGTAGGGACAGGGTTAGCACCGGGGAGCTGTTTTTT
TRBV19	NA	TRBD2	TRBJ2-1	CASSSHGTSGNEQFF	TGTGCCAGTAGTAGCCATGGGACTAGCGGAAATGAGCAGTTCTTC
TRBV19	NA	NA	TRBJ2-1	CASSPDYPSAGSYNEQFF	TGTGCCAGTAGTCCCGACTACCCTTCCGCGGGCTCCTACAATGAGCAGTTCTTC
TRBV7-2	few	NA	TRBJ2-1	CASSLEGIGTLNNEQFF	TGTGCCAGCAGCTTAGAGGGGATAGGAACATTAAACAATGAGCAGTTCTTC
TRBV7-9	NA	TRBD1	TRBJ2-5	CASRNGTGFLETQYF	TGTGCCAGCAGAAACGGGACAGGGTTTTTGGAGACCCAGTACTTC
TRBV11-3	many	NA	TRBJ1-3	CASSIAGFGNTIYF	TGTGCCAGCAGCATCGCAGGGTTCGGAAACACCATATATTTT
TRBV6-5	few	NA	TRBJ1-6	CASSYVFGGRSPLHF	TGTGCCAGCAGTTATGTTTTCGGGGGTAGGTCACCCCTCCACTTT
TRBV5-1	few	TRBD2	TRBJ2-5	CASSLSSGIGETQYF	TGCGCCAGCAGCTTGTCTAGCGGGATCGGTGAGACCCAGTACTTC
TRBV5-1	few	TRBD2	TRBJ2-3	CASSLVSGRRTDTQYF	TGCGCCAGCAGCTTGGTTAGCGGGAGAAGAACAGATACGCAGTATTTT
TRBV19	NA	TRBD2	TRBJ2-3	CASTRRLGGSGTDTQYF	TGTGCCAGTACGAGGAGGCTTGGCGGGAGTGGTACAGATACGCAGTATTTT
TRBV20-1	few	TRBD2	TRBJ2-6	CSARDSGRADGANVLTF	TGCAGTGCTAGAGATAGCGGGAGGGCGGACGGGGCCAACGTCCTGACTTTC